The 2 T cell receptor beta chains below were found in one sample sequenced in a study of T-cell reconstitution after alpha-beta-depleted transplantation in children. The TCRbeta library was prepared with unique molecular identifiers. TCRdb reprocessed the PCR reads with MiXCR, giving one entry per CDR3 protein. Of about 980,000 distinct CDR3 sequences listed, 25% to 30% are singletons. Here the sequenced sample was PBMCs, mostly from graft donor cells, taken 360 days after TCRalphabeta/CD19-depleted stem cell transplant. The receptor source for this set is a boy younger than two who had a stem cell transplant for SCID, so the T cells may come from the graft donor.

This clonotype was observed at least ten times. The genes are TRBV5-1 and TRBJ2-1, with D perhaps TRBD2 (7 bases). Germline V gene sequence: CDR1 SGHRS, CDR2 YFSETQ. This CDR3 has 13 amino acids. V dropped 0 bases and J dropped 10 bases, with 11 bases sitting between them. The CDR3 region has the DNA TGCGCCAGCAGCTTGGAGGGGGGGGGAGAGCAGTTCTTC. As protein: CASSLEGGGEQFF.

This clonotype was detected a few times. This chain joins TRBV20-1 and TRBJ1-4; TRBD1 matches at 8 bases. The germline gives CDR1 DFQATT, CDR2 SNEGSKA (reference sequence). After removal of 2 bases from V and 8 bases from J, the junction contained 7 bases not matched to a gene. This CDR3 contains 14 residues. The chain's CDR3 is CSARRQGIVEKLFF. The DNA of the CDR3 is TGCAGTGCTAGAAGACAGGGGATAGTCGAAAAACTGTTTTTT.